What follows are 25 T cell receptor beta chains derived from one specimen sequenced in a study of blood T cells in healthy people across ages. Together with a sample-barcoded 5' primer, a J-beta primer mix was included in a second PCR lasting about 6 to 12 cycles. TCRdb itself ran the 5' RACE reads through MiXCR, one entry per CDR3 protein. The profile shows more than 650,000 distinct CDR3 sequences, around half of them singletons. What was sequenced was blood. The receptor set was obtained from a man older than 75 in good health.

V is TRBV7-2 and J is TRBJ2-1; 7 positions agree with TRBD2. This CDR3 is built from 15 residues. From germline, CDR1 is SGHTA and CDR2 FQGNSA. V lost 2 bases, J lost 5 bases, and 6 bases stayed unmatched. The CDR3 region has the DNA TGTGCCAGCAGCTTAACCGGGAGGTTCGACAATGAGCAGTTCTTC. This translates into CASSLTGRFDNEQFF.

This chain links TRBV20-1 with TRBJ2-1, with 11 bases aligning to TRBD2. The CDR3 extends over 16 amino acids. The V gene's germline CDR1 is DFQATT and CDR2 SNEGSKA (reference sequence). The V gene end was trimmed by 0 bases and the J gene end by 5 bases; junction bases not matched to a gene: 6. CDR3 amino acids: CSARDRLAGSHNEQFF. The CDR3 DNA is TGCAGTGCTAGAGATCGACTAGCGGGATCCCACAATGAGCAGTTCTTC.

The chain combines TRBV5-1 with TRBJ2-1; 8 bases fit TRBD1. V dropped 4 bases and J dropped 9; count of bases not matched to a gene: 9. The CDR3 contains 14 residues. Germline V gene sequence: CDR1 SGHRS, CDR2 YFSETQ. CDR3 in amino acids: CASSGDRGFVEQFF. CDR3 coding DNA: TGCGCCAGCAGCGGAGACAGGGGCTTTGTTGAGCAGTTCTTC.

This chain joins TRBV21-1 and TRBJ2-7; the DNA was not used to check the table's D call, TRBD2. TRBV21-1 is a listed pseudogene. The CDR3 runs 15 residues. CDR3 amino acids: CASSTSSGGNYEQYF. The DNA for the CDR3 is TGTGCCAGCAGCACCTCTAGCGGGGGAAACTACGAGCAGTACTTC.

V gene TRBV5-1 combines with J gene TRBJ2-1; 10 bases align to TRBD1. Germline loops: CDR1 SGHRS, CDR2 YFSETQ. The CDR3 contains 15 residues. Losses at the gene ends were 4 bases for V and 9 bases for J; bases not matched to a gene: 10. DNA of the CDR3: TGCGCCAGCAGCCAGAGCGGGACAGGGGCCGGTGAGCAGTTCTTC. Protein: CASSQSGTGAGEQFF.

V gene TRBV30 combines with J gene TRBJ1-2; D might be TRBD1 (5 bases). There are 11 residues in the CDR3. V lost 8 bases to trimming and J lost 2 bases, with 9 bases between them. Germline V gives CDR1 GTSNPN, CDR2 SVGIG (reference sequence). The CDR3 here is CAQGRNYGYTF. The CDR3, as DNA: TGTGCCCAGGGCAGAAACTATGGCTACACCTTC.

CDR3 in amino acids: CAISESGVEQYF. Here the CDR3 DNA reads TGTGCCATCAGTGAGTCGGGGGTCGAGCAGTACTTC. V and J are TRBV10-3 and TRBJ2-7; the D call may be TRBD1 or TRBD2 (5 bases each). The CDR3 runs 12 residues. From germline, CDR1 is ENHRY and CDR2 SYGVKD. Trimming took 0 bases from V and 6 from J, leaving 6 bases between them.

The V call is TRBV20-1, the J call TRBJ1-1; D remains unclear. This CDR3 is 11 amino acids long. Trimming took off 1 base at V and 11 bases at J, with 11 bases between the two ends. CDR1 DFQATT and CDR2 SNEGSKA come from the germline V gene (reference sequence). The CDR3 coding sequence is TGCAGTGCTAGAGTGGTCGATTCGGCTTTCTTT. Translation gives CSARVVDSAFF.

CDR3 sequence reads: CSARDRDRAGYEQYF. CDR3 in DNA: TGCAGTGCTAGAGATCGGGACAGGGCGGGGTACGAGCAGTACTTC. This chain joins TRBV20-1 and TRBJ2-7; 9 bases agree with TRBD1. In germline, CDR1 is DFQATT, CDR2 SNEGSKA (reference sequence). Trimming took 0 bases from V and 4 from J; bases not matched to a gene: 7. There are 15 residues in the CDR3.

In this sample, this clonotype turned up once. Germline and junction disagree at one end, which may indicate a read error. The rearrangement links TRBV7-7 to TRBJ2-7; D perhaps matches TRBD1 (5 bases). This CDR3 region has 19 residues. Germline V lookup: CDR1 SSHAT, CDR2 FNYEAQ (reference sequence). The CDR3 loop reads CASSLPQKAPGRGHYEQYF. The DNA for the CDR3 is TGTGCTAGCAGCTTACCCCAAAAAGCGCCAGGGCGAGGACACTACGAGCAGTACTTC.

The rearrangement uses TRBV2 and TRBJ1-2; perhaps TRBD1 as D (5 bases). V lost 3 bases and J lost 8, with 19 bases in between. Germline V gene sequence: CDR1 SNHLY, CDR2 FYNNEI. This CDR3 is built from 15 residues. The CDR3 reads CASSDGVRALSGYTF. DNA for the CDR3: TGTGCCAGCAGTGATGGGGTCAGGGCCCTTAGCGGCTACACCTTC.

The chain uses TRBV20-1 and TRBJ2-3, with 8 bases aligning to TRBD2. CDR1 is DFQATT, CDR2 SNEGSKA, per germline (reference sequence). J gave up 7 bases and V 0 bases, and 9 bases lay outside the gene matches. This CDR3 is built from 15 residues. The CDR3, as DNA: TGCAGTGCTAGAGACGGGGGACTAGGAGCACATACGCAGTATTTT. Encoded protein: CSARDGGLGAHTQYF.

This clonotype appeared a few times. The chain links TRBV25-1 to TRBJ1-4, with D uncertain. CDR1 and CDR2 (germline): MGHDK, SYGVNS. The CDR3 runs to 15 residues. With 3 bases removed from V and 5 bases from J, the gap between germline ends came to 13 bases. CDR3 sequence (DNA): TGTGCCAGCAGTGACCCGGGCCGGATCAATGAAAAACTGTTTTTT. It specifies CASSDPGRINEKLFF.

The gene calls are TRBV9 and TRBJ2-1; D could derive from TRBD1 or TRBD2 (5 bases each). V was trimmed by 4 bases and J by 4 bases, leaving 12 bases between them. Germline V gene lookup returns CDR1 SGDLS and CDR2 YYNGEE. The CDR3 totals 14 residues. This CDR3 reads CASSPGDQYNEQFF. The CDR3 DNA reads TGTGCCAGCAGCCCTGGGGACCAATACAATGAGCAGTTCTTC. The full variable domain, with the rest looked up from reference TRBV9 and TRBJ2-1, is DSGVTQTPKHLITATGQRVTLRCSPRSGDLSVYWYQQSLDQGLQFLIQYYNGEERAKGNILERFSAQQFPDLHSELNLSSLELGDSALYFCASSPGDQYNEQFFGPGTRLTVL.

This clonotype appeared many times. The rearrangement joins TRBV5-1 to TRBJ2-5, with D possibly being TRBD2 (5 bases). The germline CDR1 and CDR2 sequences are SGHRS and YFSETQ. This CDR3 has 13 residues. V was shortened by 4 bases and J by 4 bases, with 11 bases between the two germline ends. The DNA of the CDR3 is TGCGCCAGCAGCCCGGAGGCTCCAGAGACCCAGTACTTC. It translates to CASSPEAPETQYF.

J is TRBJ2-2 and V is TRBV5-1; no definite D call. The length of the CDR3 is 13 residues. Germline V CDR1 and CDR2: SGHRS, YFSETQ. With 2 bases removed from V and 6 bases from J, the gap between germline ends came to 8 bases. The CDR3: CASSFGDAGELFF. Here the CDR3 DNA reads TGCGCCAGCAGCTTTGGGGATGCCGGGGAGCTGTTTTTT.

This clonotype was detected a few times. The rearrangement uses TRBV28 and TRBJ2-7, with 7 bases that match TRBD1. CDR3 length: 16 residues. V was clipped by 5 bases and J by 2 bases; unmatched bases: 12. In germline, CDR1 is MDHEN, CDR2 SYDVKM. The CDR3 protein is CASSRNRGGVTYEQYF. The CDR3 nucleotides are TGTGCCAGCAGTCGAAACAGGGGTGGGGTCACCTACGAGCAGTACTTC.

Points on this clonotype: A junction boundary mismatches the germline segment, possibly from a read error. This chain links TRBV29-1 with TRBJ2-1, with a tentative D call TRBD2 (5 bases). Germline assignment: CDR1 SQVTM and CDR2 ANQGSEA. The CDR3 has 13 residues. CDR3 in DNA: TGCGCGATCTGCAACGAAGACTACAATAAGCAGTTCTTC. Encoded protein: CAICNEDYNKQFF.

This clonotype showed up just a few times. The J gene is TRBJ2-3, the V gene TRBV6-1; TRBD2 aligns across 12 bases. CDR3 length: 15 residues. The germline V gene encodes CDR1 MNHNS and CDR2 SASEGT. J lost 4 bases, V lost 2 bases, and 1 base had no gene match. In nucleotides, the CDR3 is TGTGCCAGCAGTGAACTAGCGGGAGGGCCAGATACGCAGTATTTT. This translates into CASSELAGGPDTQYF.

This chain connects TRBV20-1 to TRBJ2-7; possible D gene TRBD1, 6 bases. There are 14 residues in the CDR3. Trimming left V 0 bases short and J 2 bases short, with 11 bases between. Germline-derived CDR1 and CDR2 are DFQATT and SNEGSKA (reference sequence). The CDR3 bases are TGCAGTGCTAGAGATCAGGGGCGGACCTACGAGCAGTACTTC. Protein product: CSARDQGRTYEQYF.

This clonotype turned up a few times. The chain employs TRBV29-1 and TRBJ2-3, with 8 bases that match TRBD1. J gave up 3 bases and V 6 bases, and 8 bases lay outside the gene matches. CDR3 length equals 14 residues. Germline-derived CDR1 and CDR2 are SQVTM and ANQGSEA. CDR3 sequence reads: CSVGTTGATDTQYF. As DNA, the CDR3 is TGCAGCGTGGGTACGACAGGGGCAACAGATACGCAGTATTTT.

V and J are TRBV29-1 and TRBJ2-1; D may correspond to TRBD1 or TRBD2 (5 bases each). V was cut by 4 bases and J by 8 bases, with 21 bases left in between. Germline V gives CDR1 SQVTM, CDR2 ANQGSEA. The length of the CDR3 is 15 residues. Here the CDR3 DNA reads TGCAGCGTTGCCGTAATAGGGACCCAGGGTCATGAGCAGTTCTTC. This translates into CSVAVIGTQGHEQFF.

V is TRBV4-1 and J is TRBJ2-7; the D is unclear. V lost 2 bases and J 7 bases, leaving 12 bases between the germline ends. The CDR3 runs to 13 residues. Germline assignment: CDR1 MGHRA and CDR2 YSYEKL. In nucleotides, the CDR3 is TGCGCCAGCAGCCAACAGGTTTACAATGAGCAGTACTTC. It is translated as CASSQQVYNEQYF.

The chain uses TRBV3-1 and TRBJ2-3, with 13 positions matching TRBD2. Germline V gene sequence: CDR1 LGHDT, CDR2 YNNKEL (reference sequence). The CDR3 sequence is 15 residues long. V gave up 1 base and J gave up 13 bases; unmatched junction bases: 8. CDR3 amino acids: CASSQVTSGRALKYF. The CDR3 DNA is TGTGCCAGCAGCCAAGTCACTAGCGGGAGGGCCCTGAAGTATTTT.

This clonotype showed up just a few times. The chain uses TRBV7-8 and TRBJ2-4, with D tentatively TRBD1 (6 bases). In germline, CDR1 is SGHVS, CDR2 FQNEAQ. V gave up 8 bases and J gave up 9 bases, with 20 bases separating them. The CDR3 has 14 amino acids. In DNA form, the CDR3 reads TGTGCCAGCGGCGTCCCCTACAGGGTTGGCATTCAGTACTTC. Encoded protein: CASGVPYRVGIQYF.